This TCR beta chain was captured by sequencing in a study of T cells expressing NK-cell markers. Study details: From sorted CD3+CD56+NKG2C+, CD3+CD56+NKG2C- and CD3+CD56-NKG2C+ T cells came the TCR beta repertoires. Study-level points and caveats: Several donors likewise had their CD3+CD56-NKG2C+ fraction led by these clonotypes. Several of the donors carried dominant NKG2C+ clonotypes that took up about 1.0-7.5% of their CD8+ T cells.

In the case of this clonotype: Its matching antigen is unknown.

The TCR beta cDNA came from 5'RACE template switching with UMIs. TCRdb reprocessed the 5' RACE reads; each CDR3 protein has one entry and no DNA is given. This repertoire includes over 350,000 distinct CDR3 sequences. The CDR3 consists of 14 residues. Germline CDR1 is SGHVS and CDR2 is FQNEAQ. This clonotype originated in a woman in her forties or fifties in good health. J is TRBJ2-7 and V is TRBV7-8; lacking DNA, the TRBD2 call made by TCRdb goes unchecked. Material for sequencing was blood T cells: a sorted CD56 or NKG2C T cell subset, CD4+ or CD8+ T cells, or bulk PBMC T cells (not recorded which). Here the CDR3 reads CASSLILAGAEQYF.